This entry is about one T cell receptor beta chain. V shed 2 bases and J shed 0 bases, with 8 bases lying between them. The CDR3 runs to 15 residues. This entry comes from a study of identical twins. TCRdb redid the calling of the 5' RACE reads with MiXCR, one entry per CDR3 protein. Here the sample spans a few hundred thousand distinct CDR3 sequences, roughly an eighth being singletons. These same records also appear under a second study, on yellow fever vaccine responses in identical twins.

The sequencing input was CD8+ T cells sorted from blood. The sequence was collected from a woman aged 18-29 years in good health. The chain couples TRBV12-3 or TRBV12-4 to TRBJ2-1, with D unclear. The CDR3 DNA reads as TGTGCCAGCAGTTTATGGGCTGGCTCCTACAATGAGCAGTTCTTC. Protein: CASSLWAGSYNEQFF.